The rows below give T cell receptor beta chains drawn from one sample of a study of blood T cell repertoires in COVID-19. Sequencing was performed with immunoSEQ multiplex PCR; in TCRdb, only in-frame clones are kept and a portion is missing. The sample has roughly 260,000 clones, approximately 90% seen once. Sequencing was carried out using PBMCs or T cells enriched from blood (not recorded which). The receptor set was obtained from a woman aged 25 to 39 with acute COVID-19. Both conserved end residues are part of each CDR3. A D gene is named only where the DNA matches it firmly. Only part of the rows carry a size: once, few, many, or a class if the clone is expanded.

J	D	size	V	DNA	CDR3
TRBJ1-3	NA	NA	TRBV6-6	TGTGCCACCAACTCCCCATCTGGAAACACCATATATTTT	CATNSPSGNTIYF
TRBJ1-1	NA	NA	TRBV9	TGTGCCAGCAGCGTGATGACAGTCACTGAAGCTTTCTTT	CASSVMTVTEAFF
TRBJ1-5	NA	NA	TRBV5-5	TGTGCCAGCAGCTTGGGAGGGGGAATTAATCAGCCCCAGCATTTT	CASSLGGGINQPQHF
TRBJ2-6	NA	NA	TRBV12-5	TGTGCTAGTGGTTTGGGATCCCGGACAGCCTACTCTGGGGCCAACGTCCTGACTTTC	CASGLGSRTAYSGANVLTF
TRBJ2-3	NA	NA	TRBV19	TGTGCCAGTAGTATGGTCCGGACAATAAGCACAGATACGCAGTATTTT	CASSMVRTISTDTQYF
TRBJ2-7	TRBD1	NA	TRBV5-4	TGTGCCAGCAGCTTGGCCTCGACAGGGGCTTCGTACGAGCAGTACTTC	CASSLASTGASYEQYF
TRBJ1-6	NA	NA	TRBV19	TGTGCCAGTAGTATCCAGCAGGGCTCCAATTCACCCCTCCACTTT	CASSIQQGSNSPLHF
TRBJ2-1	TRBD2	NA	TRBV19	TGTGCCAGTAAACTAGCGGGGGGCCAATACAATGAGCAGTTCTTC	CASKLAGGQYNEQFF
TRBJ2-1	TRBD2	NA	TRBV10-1	TGCGCCAGCAGTGCAAATAGTCTAGCGGGGGGGAATGAGCAGTTCTTC	CASSANSLAGGNEQFF
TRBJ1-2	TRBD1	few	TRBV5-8	TGTGCCAGCAGCTCGCCGGACAGGGGGGACAACTATGGCTACACCTTC	CASSSPDRGDNYGYTF
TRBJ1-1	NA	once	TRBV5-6	TGTGCCAGCAGCTTGGGAGTTTACGGGGTCACTGAAGCTTTCTTT	CASSLGVYGVTEAFF
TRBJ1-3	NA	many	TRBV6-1	TGTGCCAGCAGTGACAAGCGACAGGTGACGGGAAACACCATATATTTT	CASSDKRQVTGNTIYF
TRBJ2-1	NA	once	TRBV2	TGTGCCAGCACTGTACAATCCTACAATGAGCAGTTCTTC	CASTVQSYNEQFF
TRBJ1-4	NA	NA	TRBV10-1	TGCGCCAGCAGTGAGCAGCAGACGGGGGAAAAACTGTTTTTT	CASSEQQTGEKLFF
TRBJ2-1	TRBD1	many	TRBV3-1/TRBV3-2	TGTGCCAGCAGCCGCTCTACAGGGGACTCCTACAATGAGCAGTTCTTC	CASSRSTGDSYNEQFF
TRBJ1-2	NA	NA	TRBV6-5	TGTGCCAGCAGTTACGGACAGAACTATGGCTACACCTTC	CASSYGQNYGYTF
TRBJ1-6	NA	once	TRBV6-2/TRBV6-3	TGTGCCAGCAGTTATCACGGGGGGTCTGGTTCACCCCTCCACTTT	CASSYHGGSGSPLHF
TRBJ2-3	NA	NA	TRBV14	TGTGCCAGCAGCCGAGCTCAAATCACAGATACGCAGTATTTT	CASSRAQITDTQYF
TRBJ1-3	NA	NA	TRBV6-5	TGTGCCAGCAGAGACAAGAGCTCTGGAAACACCATATATTTT	CASRDKSSGNTIYF
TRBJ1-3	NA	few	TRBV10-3	TGTGCCATCAGTGAGTCTGGGGAGGCTGGAAACACCATATATTTT	CAISESGEAGNTIYF
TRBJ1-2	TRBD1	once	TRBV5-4	TGTGCCAGCAGCCGGGACAGGGAGGGGGCTAACTATGGCTACACCTTC	CASSRDREGANYGYTF
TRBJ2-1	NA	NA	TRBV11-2	TGTGCCAGCAGCTTAGATCGTTGGGCCAGTGGAACCTACAATGAGCAGTTCTTC	CASSLDRWASGTYNEQFF
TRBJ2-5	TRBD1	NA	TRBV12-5	TGTGCTAGTGGTTTGGGAGCCGGGACAGCCCAAGAGACCCAGTACTTC	CASGLGAGTAQETQYF
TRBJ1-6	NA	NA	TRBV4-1	TGCGCCAGCAGCCAAGAATTTGCCGCGAGCTCCTATAATTCACCCCTCCACTTT	CASSQEFAASSYNSPLHF
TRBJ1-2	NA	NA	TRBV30	TGTGCCTGGAGTGTTCGGGCGCAGGGGCAGGGCTACACCTTC	CAWSVRAQGQGYTF
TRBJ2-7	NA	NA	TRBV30	TGTGCCTGGAGTGGACTGTCCTACGAGCAGTACTTC	CAWSGLSYEQYF
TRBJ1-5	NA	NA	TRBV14	TGTGCCAGCAGCCAGAACAGGGATGGGCCCCAGCATTTT	CASSQNRDGPQHF
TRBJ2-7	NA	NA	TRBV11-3	TGTGCCAGCAGCAAGGACACGTCCTACGAGCAGTACTTC	CASSKDTSYEQYF
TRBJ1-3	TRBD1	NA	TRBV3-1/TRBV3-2	TGTGCCAGCGGACGTTCGACAGGGAAAGGTGACACCATATATTTT	CASGRSTGKGDTIYF
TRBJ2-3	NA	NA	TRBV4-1	TGCGCCAGCAGCCTCGCTACTCTACAAAACAGCCCAGTGCAGTATTTT	CASSLATLQNSPVQYF
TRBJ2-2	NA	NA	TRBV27	TGTGCCAGCACAAAAGGGGTAGAGTCCGGGGAGCTGTTTTTT	CASTKGVESGELFF
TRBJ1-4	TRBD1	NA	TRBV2	TGTGCCAGCCGTGAGACCGGGACAGGGTCCGTTCTACTGTTTTTT	CASRETGTGSVLLFF
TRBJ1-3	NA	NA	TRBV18	TGTGCCAGCTCACCTCAAGCAAATGACAGGATGAACACCATATATTTT	CASSPQANDRMNTIYF
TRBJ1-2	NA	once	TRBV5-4	TGTGCCAGCAGAACTCTTGACAGGGGCTACACCTTC	CASRTLDRGYTF
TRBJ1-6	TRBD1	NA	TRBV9	TGTGCCAGCAGCCCCACCGGGACAGGGCTTACCTATAATTCACCCCTCCACTTT	CASSPTGTGLTYNSPLHF
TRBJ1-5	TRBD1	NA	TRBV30	TGTGCCTGGAGTTCTACAGGGGGTAGTCAGCCCCAGCATTTT	CAWSSTGGSQPQHF
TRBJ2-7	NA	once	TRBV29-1	TGCAGCGTTGAAGTCAGTAGAGGCTACGAGCAGTACTTC	CSVEVSRGYEQYF
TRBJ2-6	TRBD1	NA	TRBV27	TGTGCCAGCAGTTCACAGGGGTTTGGGGCCAACGTCCTGACTTTC	CASSSQGFGANVLTF
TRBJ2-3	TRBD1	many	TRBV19	TGTGCCAGTAGAAGGACAGGGGGCCCAGATACGCAGTATTTT	CASRRTGGPDTQYF
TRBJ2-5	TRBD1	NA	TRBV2	TGTGCCAGCAGGGAGACAGGGATCGGAGAGACCCAGTACTTC	CASRETGIGETQYF
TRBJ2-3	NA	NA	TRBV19	TGTGCCAGTAGTCCCGGGCCCCGGACAAGCACAGATACGCAGTATTTT	CASSPGPRTSTDTQYF
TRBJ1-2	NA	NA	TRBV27	TGTGCCAGCAGTTTAGCGGCCCTCGGAGGCTATGGCTACACCTTC	CASSLAALGGYGYTF
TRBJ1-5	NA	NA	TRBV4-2	TGTGCCAGCAGCCAAGAATTAGACGGGGGAGGCCAGCCCCAGCATTTT	CASSQELDGGGQPQHF
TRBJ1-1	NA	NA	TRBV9	TGTGCCAGCAGCGGCCTGACAGGGAACACTGAAGCTTTCTTT	CASSGLTGNTEAFF
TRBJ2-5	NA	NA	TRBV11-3	TGTGCCAGCAGCTTAGGGGGGCAGCAAGAGACCCAGTACTTC	CASSLGGQQETQYF
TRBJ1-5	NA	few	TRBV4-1	TGCGCCAGCAGCCAAGAAAGGACAGGCAATCAGCCCCAGCATTTT	CASSQERTGNQPQHF
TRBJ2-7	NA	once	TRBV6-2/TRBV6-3	TGTGCCAGCAGTTCCCCGTCGAGGATCCCATCCTACGAGCAGTACTTC	CASSSPSRIPSYEQYF
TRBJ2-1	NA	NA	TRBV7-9	TGTGCCAGCAGCTTAGCTGCAGGGAACCCCTACAATGAGCAGTTCTTC	CASSLAAGNPYNEQFF
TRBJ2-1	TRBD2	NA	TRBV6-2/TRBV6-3	TGTGCCAGCAGTTACCCATTCGGGACTAGCTTTAATGAGCAGTTCTTC	CASSYPFGTSFNEQFF
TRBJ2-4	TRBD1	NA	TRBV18	TGTGCCAGCTCCCGGACAGGGGAAAACATTCAGTACTTC	CASSRTGENIQYF
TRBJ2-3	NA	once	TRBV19	TGTGCCAGTAGTATCTCTAGTTCTGATACGCAGTATTTT	CASSISSSDTQYF
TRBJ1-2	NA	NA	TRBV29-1	TGCAGCGTTGATCCCGTTAACTATGGCTACACCTTC	CSVDPVNYGYTF
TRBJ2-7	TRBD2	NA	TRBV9	TGTGCCAGCAGCTCGGGTAGCGGGGCCGACGAGCAGTACTTC	CASSSGSGADEQYF
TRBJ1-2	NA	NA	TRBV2	TGTGCCAGCAGAAAGAACAGGGACGATGGCTACACCTTC	CASRKNRDDGYTF
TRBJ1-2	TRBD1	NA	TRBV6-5	TGTGCCAGCAGTTACAGGGACAGGGGGCTTGGCTACACCTTC	CASSYRDRGLGYTF
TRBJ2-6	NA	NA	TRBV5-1	TGCGCCAGCAGCTTTCGCCAGGGGGGCCTAGCCTCTGGGGCCAACGTCCTGACTTTC	CASSFRQGGLASGANVLTF
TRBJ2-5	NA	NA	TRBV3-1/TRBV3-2	TGTGCCAGCAAGGCGGGGCGAGAGACCCAGTACTTC	CASKAGRETQYF
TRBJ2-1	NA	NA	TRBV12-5	TGTGCTAGCCTCAGGGATGCCTACAATGAGCAGTTCTTC	CASLRDAYNEQFF